This T cell receptor (beta chain) was recorded in a study of cytomegalovirus exposure and HLA in healthy donors. Study-wide context: Of over 350 genotyped donors, more than 75% grouped in the Caucasian-associated ancestry cluster.

Germline V gene data show CDR1 as SGHDT and CDR2 as YYEEEE. The CDR3 runs 14 residues. About this clone: No antigen is known for it. One end of the junction varies from germline; a read error may be responsible.

PCR primers comprised 60 Vbeta and 13 Jbeta primers. The assay was immunoSEQ multiplex PCR, and TCRdb's table has in-frame clones only and misses some. The table has approximately 97,000 clones, around 80% seen once. The study, taken as a whole, reports: The presence/absence work took it that sequencing depth was about the same across donors. In a later analysis, HLA-associated beta chains showed higher expansion and lower generation probabilities than comparable chains. A later analysis found that most CMV-associated TCR beta chains appeared HLA-restricted.

Sequencing input: PBMCs. This clonotype was obtained from a man in his forties in good health and CMV-seropositive. The genes are TRBV5-6 and TRBJ1-3; D is uncertain. CDR3 nucleotide sequence: TGCGCCAGCGGCCTGTTTGGTCCTGGAAACACCATATATTTT. Translated, it gives CASGLFGPGNTIYF.